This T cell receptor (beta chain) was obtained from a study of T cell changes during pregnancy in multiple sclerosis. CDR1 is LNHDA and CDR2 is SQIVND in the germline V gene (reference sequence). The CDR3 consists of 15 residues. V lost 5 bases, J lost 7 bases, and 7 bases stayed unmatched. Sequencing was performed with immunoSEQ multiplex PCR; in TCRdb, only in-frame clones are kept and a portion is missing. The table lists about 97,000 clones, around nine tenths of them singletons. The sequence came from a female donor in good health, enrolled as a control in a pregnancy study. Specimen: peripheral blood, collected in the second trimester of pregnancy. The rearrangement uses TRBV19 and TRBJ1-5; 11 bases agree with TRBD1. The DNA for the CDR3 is TGTGCCAGTAGTTGGACAGGGGGCGAGCGACAGCCCCAGCATTTT. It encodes CASSWTGGERQPQHF.